Listed below are T cell receptor beta chains from one sample, sequenced in a study of blood T cell repertoires in COVID-19. Repertoires were generated with immunoSEQ multiplex PCR, while TCRdb's copy carries only in-frame clones and drops some. The sample yields about 100,000 clones, approximately 84% seen once. Sequenced material: peripheral blood. All receptors derive from a man younger than 40 in a cohort sampled during active COVID-19. Each CDR3 is given with its conserved first and last residue. Fields, in order: D gene, V gene, J gene, clone size, CDR3 length, CDR3 protein, CDR3 DNA. A D gene is named only where the DNA matches it firmly. Size is stated for part of the rows, as once, few or many counts, or as a class when the clone is expanded.

d_call: TRBD2
v_call: TRBV9
j_call: TRBJ2-2
clone_size: NA
cdr3_length: 19
cdr3_aa: CASSVSAGGAGPNTGELFF
cdr3_nt: TGTGCCAGCAGCGTTAGCGCCGGGGGGGCGGGACCGAACACCGGGGAGCTGTTTTTT

d_call: TRBD2
v_call: TRBV7-9
j_call: TRBJ2-1
clone_size: NA
cdr3_length: 15
cdr3_aa: CASSLGTSSYNEQFF
cdr3_nt: TGTGCCAGCAGCTTAGGGACTAGCTCCTACAATGAGCAGTTCTTC

d_call: TRBD2
v_call: TRBV10-3
j_call: TRBJ2-5
clone_size: NA
cdr3_length: 13
cdr3_aa: CAISASGGETQYF
cdr3_nt: TGTGCCATCAGTGCTAGCGGGGGGGAGACCCAGTACTTC

d_call: NA
v_call: TRBV4-1
j_call: TRBJ1-6
clone_size: NA
cdr3_length: 18
cdr3_aa: CASSQNAQGGGIGSPLHF
cdr3_nt: TGCGCCAGCAGCCAAAACGCACAAGGCGGGGGGATCGGATCACCCCTCCACTTT

d_call: TRBD2
v_call: TRBV7-6
j_call: TRBJ2-3
clone_size: NA
cdr3_length: 19
cdr3_aa: CASSLGLTSGVSHTDTQYF
cdr3_nt: TGTGCCAGCAGCTTAGGGCTTACTAGCGGGGTCTCCCACACAGATACGCAGTATTTT

d_call: NA
v_call: TRBV7-9
j_call: TRBJ1-5
clone_size: few
cdr3_length: 14
cdr3_aa: CASSLGGVDQPQHF
cdr3_nt: TGTGCCAGCAGCTTAGGCGGGGTTGATCAGCCCCAGCATTTT

d_call: NA
v_call: TRBV6-5
j_call: TRBJ1-5
clone_size: NA
cdr3_length: 15
cdr3_aa: CASRGGTVSNQPQHF
cdr3_nt: TGTGCCAGCAGGGGGGGGACGGTTTCCAATCAGCCCCAGCATTTT

d_call: TRBD1
v_call: TRBV2
j_call: TRBJ1-4
clone_size: NA
cdr3_length: 15
cdr3_aa: CASRKAGTENEKLFF
cdr3_nt: TGTGCCAGCAGAAAGGCCGGGACAGAGAATGAAAAACTGTTTTTT

d_call: NA
v_call: TRBV4-2
j_call: TRBJ1-5
clone_size: few
cdr3_length: 16
cdr3_aa: CASSDGTEGARQPQHF
cdr3_nt: TGTGCCAGCAGTGATGGGACGGAGGGTGCTCGTCAGCCCCAGCATTTT

d_call: NA
v_call: TRBV2
j_call: TRBJ1-1
clone_size: NA
cdr3_length: 14
cdr3_aa: CATSFAGQNTEAFF
cdr3_nt: TGTGCCACCTCCTTCGCGGGGCAGAACACTGAAGCTTTCTTT

d_call: NA
v_call: TRBV7-9
j_call: TRBJ2-3
clone_size: NA
cdr3_length: 16
cdr3_aa: CASSPSGAQITDTQYF
cdr3_nt: TGTGCCAGCAGCCCGAGTGGGGCTCAGATTACAGATACGCAGTATTTT

d_call: TRBD2
v_call: TRBV2
j_call: TRBJ2-1
clone_size: NA
cdr3_length: 15
cdr3_aa: CASSVGGLALNEQFF
cdr3_nt: TGTGCCAGCAGTGTAGGAGGACTAGCGTTAAATGAGCAGTTCTTC

d_call: NA
v_call: TRBV14
j_call: TRBJ1-1
clone_size: few
cdr3_length: 16
cdr3_aa: CASSQGEGRIKGEAFF
cdr3_nt: TGTGCCAGCAGCCAAGGTGAGGGCCGAATCAAGGGTGAAGCTTTCTTT

d_call: NA
v_call: TRBV7-9
j_call: TRBJ2-6
clone_size: NA
cdr3_length: 15
cdr3_aa: CASSPRVSGANVLTF
cdr3_nt: TGTGCCAGCAGCCCCAGGGTCTCTGGGGCCAACGTCCTGACTTTC

d_call: NA
v_call: TRBV5-4
j_call: TRBJ1-2
clone_size: NA
cdr3_length: 15
cdr3_aa: CASSLIDSSNYGYTF
cdr3_nt: TGTGCCAGCAGCTTGATCGACAGTTCTAACTATGGCTACACCTTC

d_call: NA
v_call: TRBV7-2
j_call: TRBJ1-1
clone_size: NA
cdr3_length: 15
cdr3_aa: CASSLGPGANTEAFF
cdr3_nt: TGTGCCAGCAGCTTAGGCCCTGGAGCGAACACTGAAGCTTTCTTT

d_call: TRBD1
v_call: TRBV5-8
j_call: TRBJ1-5
clone_size: NA
cdr3_length: 15
cdr3_aa: CASSSGQGSTQPQHF
cdr3_nt: TGTGCCAGCAGCTCTGGACAGGGGAGTACTCAGCCCCAGCATTTT

d_call: NA
v_call: TRBV3-1/TRBV3-2
j_call: TRBJ2-1
clone_size: NA
cdr3_length: 18
cdr3_aa: CASSQGPTAVSSYNEQFF
cdr3_nt: TGTGCCAGCAGCCAAGGGCCTACTGCGGTTAGCTCCTACAATGAGCAGTTCTTC

d_call: NA
v_call: TRBV2
j_call: TRBJ1-3
clone_size: once
cdr3_length: 16
cdr3_aa: CASRIWGRGLGNTIYF
cdr3_nt: TGTGCCAGCAGGATTTGGGGGAGGGGATTGGGAAACACCATATATTTT

d_call: TRBD1
v_call: TRBV11-2
j_call: TRBJ1-6
clone_size: NA
cdr3_length: 14
cdr3_aa: CASSSNRQGSPLHF
cdr3_nt: TGTGCCAGCAGCTCCAACCGACAGGGATCACCCCTCCACTTT

d_call: NA
v_call: TRBV19
j_call: TRBJ1-4
clone_size: NA
cdr3_length: 13
cdr3_aa: CASSRDKNEKLFF
cdr3_nt: TGTGCCAGTAGTCGGGACAAGAATGAAAAACTGTTTTTT

d_call: TRBD1
v_call: TRBV28
j_call: TRBJ1-2
clone_size: NA
cdr3_length: 13
cdr3_aa: CASSVQGGRGYTF
cdr3_nt: TGTGCCAGCAGTGTCCAGGGGGGTCGTGGCTACACCTTC

d_call: TRBD2
v_call: TRBV7-2
j_call: TRBJ2-4
clone_size: NA
cdr3_length: 15
cdr3_aa: CASNTGGATKNIQYF
cdr3_nt: TGTGCCAGCAATACGGGGGGGGCAACCAAAAACATTCAGTACTTC

d_call: TRBD1
v_call: TRBV4-1
j_call: TRBJ2-7
clone_size: NA
cdr3_length: 15
cdr3_aa: CASSQEGDRDVEQYF
cdr3_nt: TGCGCCAGCAGCCAAGAAGGTGACAGGGATGTCGAGCAGTACTTC

d_call: TRBD1
v_call: TRBV18
j_call: TRBJ1-3
clone_size: NA
cdr3_length: 14
cdr3_aa: CASTPGQPGNTIYF
cdr3_nt: TGTGCCAGCACACCGGGACAGCCTGGAAACACCATATATTTT

d_call: NA
v_call: TRBV6-5
j_call: TRBJ2-7
clone_size: NA
cdr3_length: 12
cdr3_aa: CASLQGGDEQYF
cdr3_nt: TGTGCCAGTCTACAGGGTGGGGACGAGCAGTACTTC

d_call: NA
v_call: TRBV11-3
j_call: TRBJ2-1
clone_size: NA
cdr3_length: 14
cdr3_aa: CASSRRAGEGEQFF
cdr3_nt: TGTGCCAGCAGCCGTAGAGCCGGGGAAGGTGAGCAGTTCTTC

d_call: TRBD2
v_call: TRBV28
j_call: TRBJ2-7
clone_size: NA
cdr3_length: 13
cdr3_aa: CASKVGGAYEQYF
cdr3_nt: TGTGCCAGCAAGGTCGGGGGGGCCTACGAGCAGTACTTC

d_call: TRBD2
v_call: TRBV7-2
j_call: TRBJ2-1
clone_size: NA
cdr3_length: 16
cdr3_aa: CASSPAGSGGGNEQFF
cdr3_nt: TGTGCCAGCAGCCCGGCTGGTAGCGGGGGGGGGAATGAGCAGTTCTTC

d_call: TRBD1
v_call: TRBV9
j_call: TRBJ2-7
clone_size: NA
cdr3_length: 15
cdr3_aa: CASSVSDRGLSEQYF
cdr3_nt: TGTGCCAGCAGCGTATCAGACAGGGGGTTAAGCGAGCAGTACTTC

d_call: NA
v_call: TRBV4-2
j_call: TRBJ2-3
clone_size: NA
cdr3_length: 11
cdr3_aa: CASSQRDTQYF
cdr3_nt: TGTGCCAGCAGCCAGAGGGATACGCAGTATTTT

d_call: TRBD1
v_call: TRBV30
j_call: TRBJ2-6
clone_size: NA
cdr3_length: 16
cdr3_aa: CAWIKTGASGANVLTF
cdr3_nt: TGTGCCTGGATTAAAACAGGGGCTTCTGGGGCCAACGTCCTGACTTTC

d_call: NA
v_call: TRBV3-1/TRBV3-2
j_call: TRBJ2-5
clone_size: NA
cdr3_length: 12
cdr3_aa: CASSQDASPQYF
cdr3_nt: TGTGCCAGCAGCCAAGATGCGAGTCCCCAGTACTTC

d_call: NA
v_call: TRBV30
j_call: TRBJ2-5
clone_size: NA
cdr3_length: 12
cdr3_aa: CAWSASGETQYF
cdr3_nt: TGTGCCTGGAGCGCCAGCGGGGAGACCCAGTACTTC

d_call: TRBD1
v_call: TRBV5-1
j_call: TRBJ2-5
clone_size: NA
cdr3_length: 15
cdr3_aa: CATQLWDSLGETQYF
cdr3_nt: TGCGCCACTCAGCTATGGGACAGCCTTGGAGAGACCCAGTACTTC

d_call: TRBD1
v_call: TRBV5-6
j_call: TRBJ2-2
clone_size: NA
cdr3_length: 14
cdr3_aa: CASSRGLNTGELFF
cdr3_nt: TGTGCCAGCAGCAGGGGGCTTAACACCGGGGAGCTGTTTTTT

d_call: NA
v_call: TRBV6-1
j_call: TRBJ1-2
clone_size: NA
cdr3_length: 13
cdr3_aa: CASSEGGAYGYTF
cdr3_nt: TGTGCCAGCAGTGAAGGGGGCGCCTATGGCTACACCTTC

d_call: TRBD1
v_call: TRBV4-1
j_call: TRBJ2-5
clone_size: NA
cdr3_length: 17
cdr3_aa: CASSQTLTDRGQETQYF
cdr3_nt: TGCGCCAGCAGCCAAACCCTCACCGACAGGGGGCAAGAGACCCAGTACTTC

d_call: TRBD2
v_call: TRBV5-4
j_call: TRBJ2-5
clone_size: NA
cdr3_length: 17
cdr3_aa: CASSPGTSGGYRETQYF
cdr3_nt: TGTGCCAGCAGTCCCGGGACTAGCGGGGGTTATCGGGAGACCCAGTACTTC

d_call: NA
v_call: TRBV6-2/TRBV6-3
j_call: TRBJ2-5
clone_size: NA
cdr3_length: 15
cdr3_aa: CASSYSSSNQETQYF
cdr3_nt: TGTGCCAGCAGTTACTCGAGTTCCAACCAAGAGACCCAGTACTTC

d_call: NA
v_call: TRBV2
j_call: TRBJ2-2
clone_size: NA
cdr3_length: 16
cdr3_aa: CASSQRGGPNTGELFF
cdr3_nt: TGTGCCAGCAGCCAGAGGGGAGGACCGAACACCGGGGAGCTGTTTTTT

d_call: TRBD2
v_call: TRBV20-1
j_call: TRBJ2-3
clone_size: NA
cdr3_length: 14
cdr3_aa: CSASKRGGEDTQYF
cdr3_nt: TGCAGTGCTAGTAAGCGGGGGGGCGAAGATACGCAGTATTTT

d_call: NA
v_call: TRBV9
j_call: TRBJ1-2
clone_size: NA
cdr3_length: 15
cdr3_aa: CASSADGDGTYGYTF
cdr3_nt: TGTGCCAGCAGCGCCGACGGGGACGGGACTTATGGCTACACCTTC